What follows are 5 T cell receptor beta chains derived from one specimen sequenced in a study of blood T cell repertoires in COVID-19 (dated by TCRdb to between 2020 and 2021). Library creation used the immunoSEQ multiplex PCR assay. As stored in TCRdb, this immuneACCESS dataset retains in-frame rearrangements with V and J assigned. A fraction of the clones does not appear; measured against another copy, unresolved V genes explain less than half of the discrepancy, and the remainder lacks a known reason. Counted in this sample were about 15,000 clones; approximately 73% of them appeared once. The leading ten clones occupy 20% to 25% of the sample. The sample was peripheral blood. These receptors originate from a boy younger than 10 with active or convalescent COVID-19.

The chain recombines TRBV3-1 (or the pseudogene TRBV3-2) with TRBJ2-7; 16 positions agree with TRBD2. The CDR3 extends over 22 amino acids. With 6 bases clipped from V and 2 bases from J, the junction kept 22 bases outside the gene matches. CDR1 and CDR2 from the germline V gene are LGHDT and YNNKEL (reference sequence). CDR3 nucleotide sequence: TGTGCCAGCAGACACGAACTTCGGGGACTAGCGGGAGGGAAGGGAGGCCCCTACGAGCAGTACTTC. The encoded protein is CASRHELRGLAGGKGGPYEQYF.

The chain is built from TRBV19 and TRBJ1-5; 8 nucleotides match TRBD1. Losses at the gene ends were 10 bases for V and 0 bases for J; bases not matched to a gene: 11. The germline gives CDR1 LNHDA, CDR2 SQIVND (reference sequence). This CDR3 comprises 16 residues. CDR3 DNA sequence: TGTGCCACCGCTCACAGGACAGGGATTAGCAATCAGCCCCAGCATTTT. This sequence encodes CATAHRTGISNQPQHF.

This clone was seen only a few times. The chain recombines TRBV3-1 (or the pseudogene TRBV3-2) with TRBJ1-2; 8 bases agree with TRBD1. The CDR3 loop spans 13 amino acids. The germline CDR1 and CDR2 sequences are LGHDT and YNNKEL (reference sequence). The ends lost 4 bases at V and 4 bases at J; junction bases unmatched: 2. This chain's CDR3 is CASSRTGLYGYTF. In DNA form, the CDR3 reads TGTGCCAGCAGCCGGACAGGGCTCTATGGCTACACCTTC.

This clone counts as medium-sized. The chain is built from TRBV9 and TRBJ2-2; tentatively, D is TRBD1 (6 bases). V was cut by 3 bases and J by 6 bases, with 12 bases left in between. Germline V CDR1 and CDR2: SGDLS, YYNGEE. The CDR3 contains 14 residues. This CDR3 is CASSAYRVPGELFF. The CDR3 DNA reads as TGTGCCAGCAGCGCCTACAGGGTCCCCGGGGAGCTGTTTTTT.

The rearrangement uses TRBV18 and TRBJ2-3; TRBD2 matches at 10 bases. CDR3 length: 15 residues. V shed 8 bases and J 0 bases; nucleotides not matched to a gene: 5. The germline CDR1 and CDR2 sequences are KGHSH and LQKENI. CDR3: CASLTSGESTDTQYF. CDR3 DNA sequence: TGTGCCAGCCTTACTAGCGGGGAAAGCACAGATACGCAGTATTTT.